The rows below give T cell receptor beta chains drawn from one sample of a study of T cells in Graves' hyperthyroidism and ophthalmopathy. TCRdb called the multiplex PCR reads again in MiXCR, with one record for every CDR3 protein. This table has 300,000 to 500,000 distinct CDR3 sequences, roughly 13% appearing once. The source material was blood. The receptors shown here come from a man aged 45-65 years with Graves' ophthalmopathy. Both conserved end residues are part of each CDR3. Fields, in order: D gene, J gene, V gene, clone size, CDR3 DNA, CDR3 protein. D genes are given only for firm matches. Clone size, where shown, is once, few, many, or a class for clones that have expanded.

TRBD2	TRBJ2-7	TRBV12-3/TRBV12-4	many	TGTGCCAGCAGGACAGCGGGAGGTCACGAGCAGTACTTC	CASRTAGGHEQYF
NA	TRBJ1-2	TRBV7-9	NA	TGTGCCAGCAGCTTAACAGCGGGCAGGGTCGATGGCTACACCTTC	CASSLTAGRVDGYTF
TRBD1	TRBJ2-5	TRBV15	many	TGTGCCACCAGCAAAAGACAGGGGGCTATCCAAGAGACCCAGTACTTC	CATSKRQGAIQETQYF
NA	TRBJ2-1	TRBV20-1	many	TGCAGTGCTAGAGAAACAGGTCGGCCTGATGATGAGCAGTTCTTC	CSARETGRPDDEQFF
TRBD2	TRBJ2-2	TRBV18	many	TGTGCCAGCTCCCGAACTAGCGGCAAGAACACCGGGGAGCTGTTTTTT	CASSRTSGKNTGELFF
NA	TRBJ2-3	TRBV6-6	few	TGTGCCAGCAGTTACGGGGGGGCGAAGCAGTATTTT	CASSYGGAKQYF
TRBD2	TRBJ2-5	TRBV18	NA	TGTGCCAGCTCACCACCCAGTGTCCGGGGGGTAGAGACCCAGTACTTC	CASSPPSVRGVETQYF
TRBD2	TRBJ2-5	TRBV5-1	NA	TGCGCCAGCAGCTCCCCTGAAGCGGGAAAAGAGACCCAGTACTTC	CASSSPEAGKETQYF
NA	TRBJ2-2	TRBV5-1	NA	TGCGCCAGCAGCTGGTTCGACACCAACACCGGGGAGCTGTTTTTT	CASSWFDTNTGELFF
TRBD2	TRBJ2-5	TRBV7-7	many	TGTGCTAGCAGCTCAAGGCTCCCGGGACTACAAGAGACCCAGTACTTC	CASSSRLPGLQETQYF
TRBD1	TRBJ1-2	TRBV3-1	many	TGTGCCAGCAGCCGACAGGGTTCGGACTATGGCTACACCTTC	CASSRQGSDYGYTF
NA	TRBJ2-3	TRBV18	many	TGTGCCAGCTCACCACCGACTTCATTAGCAGATACGCAGTATTTT	CASSPPTSLADTQYF
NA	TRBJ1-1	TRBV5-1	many	TGCGCCAGCAGCTTGGCAACAGGGTCTGAAGCTTTCTTT	CASSLATGSEAFF
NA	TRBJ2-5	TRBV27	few	TGTGCCAGCAGGGGATCAGTCCAAGAGACCCAGTACTTC	CASRGSVQETQYF
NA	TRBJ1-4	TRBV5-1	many	TGCGCCAGCAGCTTGGGGGGACAACGTAATGAAAAACTGTTTTTT	CASSLGGQRNEKLFF
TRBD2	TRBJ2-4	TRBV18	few	TGTGCCAGCTCACGTACTAGCGGGAGAACCTCAGCCAAAAACATTCAGTACTTC	CASSRTSGRTSAKNIQYF
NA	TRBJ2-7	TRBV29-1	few	TGCAGCGTTGAACGGACTCCCCAAGGGGAGCAGTACTTC	CSVERTPQGEQYF
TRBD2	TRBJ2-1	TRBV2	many	TGTGCCAGCAGTGAAGGCGGGAGGGGTGGTGAGCAGTTCTTC	CASSEGGRGGEQFF
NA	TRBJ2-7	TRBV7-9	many	TGTGCCAGCAGCTTTTCACATAGCATCCACGAGCAGTACTTC	CASSFSHSIHEQYF
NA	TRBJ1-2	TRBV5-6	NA	TGTGCCAGCAGCAATCGAGCCCTAGCTAACTATGGCTACACCTTC	CASSNRALANYGYTF
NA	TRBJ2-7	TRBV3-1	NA	TGTGCCAGCAGCCAAGATTTGGCGACAGTCTACGAGCAGTACTTC	CASSQDLATVYEQYF
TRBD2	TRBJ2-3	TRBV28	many	TGTGCCAGCAGTCCTGCGCTAGCGGACACAGATACGCAGTATTTT	CASSPALADTDTQYF
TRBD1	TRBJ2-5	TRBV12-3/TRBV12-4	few	TGTGCCAGCAGTTTCGTCCCGGGACAGGGTAGGGAGACCCAGTACTTC	CASSFVPGQGRETQYF
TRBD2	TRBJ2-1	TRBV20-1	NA	TGCAGTGCTAGAGGGTCAGCGGGAGCTTACAATGAGCAGTTCTTC	CSARGSAGAYNEQFF
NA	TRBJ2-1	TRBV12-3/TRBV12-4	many	TGTGCCAGCAGTGACCGCGTTGAGCAGTTCTTC	CASSDRVEQFF
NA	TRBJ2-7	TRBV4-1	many	TGCGCCAGCAGCCATCCTACGACAGGAGACTACGAGCAGTACTTC	CASSHPTTGDYEQYF
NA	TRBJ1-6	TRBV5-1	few	TGCGCCAGCAGCCTAACGCTTCAACAGGAGAGCTCCTATAATTCACCCCTCCACTTT	CASSLTLQQESSYNSPLHF
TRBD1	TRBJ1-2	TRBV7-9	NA	TGTGCCAGCAGCCCATTACCGTGGGACAGTGCTTATGGCTACACCTTC	CASSPLPWDSAYGYTF
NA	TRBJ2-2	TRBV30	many	TGTGCCTGGACTTACTCGACCGGGGAGCTGTTTTTT	CAWTYSTGELFF
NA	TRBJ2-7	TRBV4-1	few	TGCGCCAGCAGCCAAGCGAGATCGAGGTCCTACGAGCAGTACTTC	CASSQARSRSYEQYF
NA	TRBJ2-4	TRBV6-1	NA	TGTGCCAGCAGTGAGTCCGGTAATAGAAACATTCAGTACTTC	CASSESGNRNIQYF
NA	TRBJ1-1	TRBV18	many	TGTGCCAGCTCCGACAGAGGGAAGCCTGAAGCTTTCTTT	CASSDRGKPEAFF
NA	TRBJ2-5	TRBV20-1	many	TGCAGTGCTAGCGGCGGGACCGAGACCCAGTACTTC	CSASGGTETQYF
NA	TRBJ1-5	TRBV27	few	TGTGCCAGCGGCAGGCCGGATAGCAATCAGCCCCAGCATTTT	CASGRPDSNQPQHF
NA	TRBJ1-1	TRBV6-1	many	TGTGCCAGCAGTGATGTACGGTCAAACACTGAAGCTTTCTTT	CASSDVRSNTEAFF
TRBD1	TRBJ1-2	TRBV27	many	TGTGCCAGCAGTCCCAGGGGGCGCCTCTATGGCTACACCTTC	CASSPRGRLYGYTF
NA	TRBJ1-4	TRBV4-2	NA	TGTGCCAGCAGCCAAGAACCCGGGGTTAATGAAAAACTGTTTTTT	CASSQEPGVNEKLFF
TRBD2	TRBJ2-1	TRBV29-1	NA	TGCAGCGTGCCCCCGGGACTAGAGCAGTTCTTC	CSVPPGLEQFF
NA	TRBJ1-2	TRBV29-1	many	TGCAGCGTTGATGGTACTAATGGCTACACCTTC	CSVDGTNGYTF
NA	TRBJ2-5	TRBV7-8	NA	TGTGCCAGCAGCTTTAGCCGTGACGGGAGTAAACTATGGTACTTC	CASSFSRDGSKLWYF
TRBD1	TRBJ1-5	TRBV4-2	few	TGTGCCAGCAGCCTTGGACAGGGGGCAGGTCAGCCCCAGCATTTT	CASSLGQGAGQPQHF
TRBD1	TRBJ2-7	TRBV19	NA	TGTGCCAGTAGTAAGACAGGGCTCTACGAGCAGTACTTC	CASSKTGLYEQYF
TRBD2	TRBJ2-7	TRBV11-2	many	TGTGCCAGCAGCTTAGAGGTCGGGAGGGCCTTCTACGAGCAGTACTTC	CASSLEVGRAFYEQYF
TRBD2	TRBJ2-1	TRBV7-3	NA	TGTGCCAGCAGCCTGGGTTGGACTAGCGGGAGTCACAATGAGCAGTTCTTC	CASSLGWTSGSHNEQFF
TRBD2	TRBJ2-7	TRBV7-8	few	TGTGCCAGCAGCTACGAGGACAGCGAAACTCACACTCTAGCGGGATCAATTCGTGAGCAGTACTTC	CASSYEDSETHTLAGSIREQYF